A selection of T cell receptor beta chains follows, all from one sample in a study of blood T cell repertoires in COVID-19. Sequenced by immunoSEQ multiplex PCR; TCRdb stores in-frame clones only, minus some. The sample consists of fewer than 80,000 clones, roughly 85% of them appearing once. The sample taken for sequencing was peripheral blood. These receptors originate from a man younger than 40 with acute or convalescent COVID-19. CDR3s include the opening cysteine and the closing phenylalanine or tryptophan.

V,CDR3
TRBV30,CAWATGFEQYF
TRBV28,CASSFADRVSDGYTF
TRBV3-1/TRBV3-2,CARRRGGGASSYNEQFF
TRBV6-5,CASSYRRTGVWQPQHF
TRBV9,CASSVGGTGVAGELFF
TRBV19,CASSISRQFHFTGELFF
TRBV9,CASSARRGGDEQFF
TRBV13,CASSFGTGNQPQHF
TRBV29-1,CSALGGGETQYF
TRBV3-1/TRBV3-2,CASSEVAGELFF
TRBV7-9,CASTIRGSTDTQYF
TRBV7-2,CASSYASGGRHNSPLHF
TRBV3-1/TRBV3-2,CASSQELPGLNQPQHF
TRBV7-8,CASSLVAGESNYGYTF
TRBV7-8,CASSPRTGGSYNSPLHF
TRBV4-2,CASSQVIRTGGQYF
TRBV7-2,CASSLGPRSYNEQFF
TRBV6-5,CASSPDSKNQPQHF
TRBV6-6,CASSYSPTGKGSPLHF
TRBV6-5,CASKRGLSGANVLTF
TRBV11-2,CASSLGRQGRSGYTF
TRBV19,CASTLTGMGQPQHF
TRBV18,CASSPRTGDNSPLHF
TRBV5-4,CASRLGPPGANVLTF